One and the same sample provided the 26 T cell receptor beta chains below, sequenced in a study of response to subunit inactivated influenza vaccine. TCRdb re-derived calls from the RT-PCR reads in MiXCR, one entry per CDR3 protein. This table holds 150,000 to 200,000 distinct CDR3 sequences, roughly 12% found once. This sample was shared with a second study, whose subject was T cells expressing NK-cell markers. Per that paper: Libraries used 5'RACE template switching adding universal primer site and UMIs.

The starting material was CD8+ T cells sorted from PBMCs, obtained 11 to 12 days after vaccination. Receptors originate from a man aged 50 to 60 who received an inactivated influenza vaccine.

This clonotype was detected a few times. V gene TRBV4-1 combines with J gene TRBJ2-3; TRBD1 aligns across 7 bases. The CDR3 totals 17 residues. The V gene end was trimmed by 1 base and the J gene end by 0 bases; junction bases not matched to a gene: 7. The germline gives CDR1 MGHRA, CDR2 YSYEKL. The CDR3 nucleotides are TGCGCCAGCAGCCAAGTGGGACAGAGCCAGAGCACAGATACGCAGTATTTT. Translating it yields CASSQVGQSQSTDTQYF.

J is TRBJ2-7 and V is TRBV7-2; 7 bases fit TRBD2. The length of the CDR3 is 14 residues. Germline values: CDR1 SGHTA, CDR2 FQGNSA. V was clipped by 3 bases and J by 4 bases; unmatched bases: 6. The CDR3 spells CASSLGGRGYEQYF. The CDR3 DNA sequence: TGTGCCAGCAGCTTGGGCGGGAGAGGATACGAGCAGTACTTC.

This chain uses TRBV20-1 with TRBJ2-1; 9 positions match TRBD2. Germline V lookup: CDR1 DFQATT, CDR2 SNEGSKA (reference sequence). The CDR3 is 16 residues long. V shed 5 bases, J shed 8 bases, and the junction held 16 bases outside the gene matches. The chain's CDR3 is CSAGEIKREVIHEQFF. The CDR3 DNA is TGCAGTGCTGGCGAGATCAAGCGGGAGGTTATCCATGAGCAGTTCTTC.

On this clonotype: Because it lacks the conserved phenylalanine or tryptophan at the end, this CDR3 is likely a read error. The V call is TRBV6-1, the J call TRBJ2-7; no clear D gene. The germline V gene has CDR1 MNHNS and CDR2 SASEGT. The CDR3 totals 12 residues. DNA of the CDR3: TGTGCCAGCGGTGACGGTTCCTACGAGCAGTACTTA. Translating it yields CASGDGSYEQYL.

This clonotype was observed many times. This rearrangement joins TRBV29-1 to TRBJ1-1; maybe TRBD1 (6 bases). The CDR3 extends over 12 amino acids. Germline V lookup: CDR1 SQVTM, CDR2 ANQGSEA. The ends were cut back, 4 bases at V and 6 bases at J, with 12 bases in the middle. This chain's CDR3 is CSVVRGKAEAFF. The CDR3 region has the DNA TGCAGCGTTGTAAGGGGGAAGGCTGAAGCTTTCTTT.

This chain connects TRBV4-1 to TRBJ2-1; TRBD2 matches 7 bases. The V segment lost 5 bases and the J segment 7 bases; nucleotides outside the gene matches: 17. Looked up from germline, CDR1 is MGHRA and CDR2 is YSYEKL. CDR3 length equals 17 residues. The CDR3 reads CASSTPRAGETGNEQFF. The CDR3, as DNA: TGCGCCAGCAGCACGCCGCGCGCGGGGGAGACGGGTAATGAGCAGTTCTTC.

This clonotype was seen a few times. The chain carries TRBV6-2 or TRBV6-3 and TRBJ2-7; 7 bases map to TRBD1. Germline V CDR1 and CDR2: MNHEY, SVGEGT. Trimming at V came to 8 bases and at J to 2 bases, leaving 9 bases not matched to a gene. The CDR3 runs 14 residues. The DNA of the CDR3 is TGTGCCAGCGAAGGGGCGGACAGGCCCTACGAGCAGTACTTC. Translating gives CASEGADRPYEQYF.

The chain links TRBV7-9 to TRBJ1-2; 7 bases match TRBD1. Trimming at V came to 4 bases and at J to 2 bases, leaving 10 bases not matched to a gene. The CDR3 totals 16 residues. Germline V gives CDR1 SEHNR, CDR2 FQNEAQ (reference sequence). The CDR3 DNA follows: TGTGCCAGCAGCTCAGGGGAGACAGGGTGGAACTATGGCTACACCTTC. Its translation is CASSSGETGWNYGYTF.

This clonotype was observed a handful of times. V usage is TRBV10-3 and J usage is TRBJ2-1; 7 bases map to TRBD1. Germline CDR1 is ENHRY and CDR2 is SYGVKD. V lost 7 bases, J lost 5 bases, and 8 bases stayed unmatched. The CDR3 consists of 14 residues. CDR3 in DNA: TGTGCCATCAATGGGGACAGAGAGAACAATGAGCAGTTCTTC. This gives the protein CAINGDRENNEQFF.

This clonotype was observed a few times. The chain joins TRBV14 to TRBJ2-2, with D unresolved. With 4 bases removed from V and 3 bases from J, the gap between germline ends came to 12 bases. Germline CDR1 is SGHDN and CDR2 is FVKESK. The CDR3 extends over 15 amino acids. This CDR3 is CASSLVGTYTGELFF. As DNA, the CDR3 is TGTGCCAGCAGCCTAGTCGGCACTTACACCGGGGAGCTGTTTTTT.

This clonotype has a handful of counts. The V call is TRBV10-3, the J call TRBJ2-5; 12 positions match TRBD2. J lost 5 bases, V lost 0 bases, and 1 base had no gene match. The germline V gene has CDR1 ENHRY and CDR2 SYGVKD. The CDR3 length is 15 residues. The DNA for the CDR3 is TGTGCCATCAGTGAGTCTGGGACTAGCGGGGAGACCCAGTACTTC. This translates into CAISESGTSGETQYF.

This clonotype was counted at least ten times. The CDR3 protein is CASSLRQASYNEQFF. The CDR3 DNA sequence: TGTGCCAGCAGCTTACGGCAGGCCTCCTACAATGAGCAGTTCTTC. The chain carries TRBV7-6 and TRBJ2-1; D remains unclear. Germline lookup yields CDR1 SGHVS and CDR2 FNYEAQ. The CDR3 totals 15 residues. Trimming cost V 2 bases and J 0 bases, with 8 bases left between them.

In this sample, this clonotype is medium-sized. The V gene is TRBV5-1, the J gene TRBJ2-1; the match to TRBD2 covers 13 bases. CDR1 SGHRS and CDR2 YFSETQ come from the germline V gene. The CDR3 runs to 17 residues. V lost 3 bases to trimming and J lost 8 bases; unmatched junction nucleotides: 11. CDR3 in amino acids: CASSSGLAGDINDEQFF. The DNA for the CDR3 is TGCGCCAGCAGCTCTGGACTAGCGGGAGATATTAATGATGAGCAGTTCTTC.

In DNA, the CDR3 is TGTGCCAGCAGTTACCGGGGCAGGGTATCCGACTATGGCTACACCTTC. Its translation is CASSYRGRVSDYGYTF. V and J are TRBV6-5 and TRBJ1-2, with D possibly TRBD1 on 5 matching bases. The CDR3 sequence is 16 residues long. The V and J ends lost 2 bases and 3 bases respectively, with 16 bases between them. Germline CDR1 MNHEY, CDR2 SVGAGI.

The genes are TRBV6-2 or TRBV6-3 and TRBJ1-2; 8 nucleotides align to TRBD1. The length of the CDR3 is 18 residues. Germline V gene lookup returns CDR1 MNHEY and CDR2 SVGEGT. Trimming cost V 6 bases and J 6 bases; bases outside gene matches: 21. DNA for the CDR3: TGTGCCAGCAGCAACACATGGACAGGGAGAGTCGGCCAGAATGGCTACACCTTC. Protein product: CASSNTWTGRVGQNGYTF.

This clonotype has just a few counts. V usage is TRBV9 and J usage is TRBJ1-5; 7 bases align to TRBD1. V was pared by 0 bases and J by 7 bases, with 1 base of the junction left unmatched. The CDR3 runs 13 residues. From germline, CDR1 is SGDLS and CDR2 YYNGEE. CDR3 region: CASSVGGGQPQHF. Written as DNA, the CDR3 is TGTGCCAGCAGCGTAGGAGGGGGCCAGCCCCAGCATTTT.

This chain connects TRBV25-1 to TRBJ2-3; 7 bases are shared with TRBD1. V was pared by 0 bases and J by 5 bases, with 8 bases of the junction left unmatched. The V gene's germline CDR1 is MGHDK and CDR2 SYGVNS. The length of the CDR3 is 16 residues. CDR3 sequence: CASSEYGAGGRDTQYF. The DNA of the CDR3 is TGTGCCAGCAGTGAATATGGTGCAGGGGGAAGAGATACGCAGTATTTT.

This clonotype was counted a few times. The chain carries TRBV13 and TRBJ1-4; D is possibly TRBD1 (6 bases). Germline assignment: CDR1 PRHDT and CDR2 FYEKMQ (reference sequence). This CDR3 is 14 amino acids long. Trimming shortened V by 9 bases and J by 5 bases, and 16 bases separated the two germline ends. The CDR3 DNA reads TGTGCCAGTAAAAGGACAGAAAAAAATGAAAAACTGTTTTTT. Encoded protein: CASKRTEKNEKLFF.

This clonotype has just a few counts. This chain uses TRBV20-1 with TRBJ2-3; D remains ambiguous. V shed 6 bases and J shed 8 bases, with 18 bases lying between them. This CDR3 spans 13 amino acids. CDR1 and CDR2 from the germline V gene are DFQATT and SNEGSKA (reference sequence). The CDR3 DNA reads TGCAGTGCCCCGCCGGGCGCCCCGGGTACGCAGTATTTT. It codes for CSAPPGAPGTQYF.

This clonotype has only a few counts. This rearrangement joins TRBV25-1 to TRBJ2-1, with 10 bases fitting TRBD2. J was trimmed by 7 bases and V by 4 bases; bases with no gene match: 7. Germline V gene lookup returns CDR1 MGHDK and CDR2 SYGVNS. This CDR3 has 15 residues. For the CDR3, the DNA is TGTGCCAGCAGTGCTCAAGCGGGGGGGGGTAATGAGCAGTTCTTC. It specifies CASSAQAGGGNEQFF.

In its sample, this clonotype was seen a few times. The chain carries TRBV20-1 and TRBJ2-1; 10 nucleotides line up with TRBD2. This CDR3 region has 15 residues. V shed 0 bases, J shed 6 bases, and the junction held 5 bases outside the gene matches. Germline assignment: CDR1 DFQATT and CDR2 SNEGSKA (reference sequence). The CDR3, as DNA: TGCAGTGCTAGAGACTGGACTAGCGGACGCAATGAGCAGTTCTTC. Translated, it gives CSARDWTSGRNEQFF.

The rearrangement links TRBV24-1 to TRBJ2-3; TRBD2 aligns across 8 bases. Germline CDR1 is KGHDR and CDR2 is SFDVKD. V was pared by 0 bases and J by 3 bases, with 1 base of the junction left unmatched. The CDR3 has 15 residues. This chain's CDR3 is CATSDLGTSTDTQYF. The CDR3 coding sequence is TGTGCCACCAGTGATTTGGGGACTAGTACAGATACGCAGTATTTT.

In its sample, this clonotype was seen a few times. This chain connects TRBV9 to TRBJ2-7; possibly TRBD1 for D (5 bases). Germline CDR1 and CDR2: SGDLS and YYNGEE. Between the trimmed V and J ends, which lost 0 bases and 3 bases, there was a span of 13 bases. The CDR3 extends over 15 amino acids. Here the CDR3 DNA reads TGTGCCAGCAGCGTAGCGATGGGGCCAAACTACGAGCAGTACTTC. Protein: CASSVAMGPNYEQYF.

V gene TRBV6-2 or TRBV6-3 combines with J gene TRBJ2-7, with D hard to call. Germline assignment: CDR1 MNHEY and CDR2 SVGEGT. The V gene lost 0 bases and the J gene lost 0 bases, with 6 bases spanning the gap. The CDR3 is made up of 14 amino acids. The CDR3 here is CASSYSSLSYEQYF. The CDR3 bases are TGTGCCAGCAGTTACTCGAGCCTCTCCTACGAGCAGTACTTC.

This clonotype was picked up a small number of times. The V gene is TRBV2, the J gene TRBJ2-1; maybe TRBD2 (5 bases). V dropped 5 bases and J dropped 2 bases, with 16 bases sitting between them. Germline V lookup: CDR1 SNHLY, CDR2 FYNNEI. The CDR3 covers 16 residues. The CDR3 DNA reads as TGTGCCAGCAGTCCCCTTAGCGTAGTGGCCTACAATGAGCAGTTCTTC. This codes for CASSPLSVVAYNEQFF.

This clonotype was found many times. The rearrangement links TRBV20-1 to TRBJ2-1; D uncertain. Germline CDR1 DFQATT, CDR2 SNEGSKA (reference sequence). Trimming pared 5 bases from V and 4 bases from J, leaving 12 bases between. The CDR3 has 13 residues. The CDR3 loop reads CSAHLATYNEQFF. The DNA of the CDR3 is TGCAGTGCTCACCTCGCTACTTACAATGAGCAGTTCTTC.